This TCR beta chain was identified during a study of T cell repertoires in cytomegalovirus infection. TCRdb itself ran the reads through MiXCR, one entry per CDR3 protein. The table lists approximately 750,000 distinct CDR3 sequences, 35% of them singletons, with 2.5% to 3.5% in the top ten. General observations from the study: Dominant in the ex vivo response were TCR beta clonotypes restricted by HLA-C and specific for CMV.

With regard to this clonotype: Its specificity is unknown.

The sequence derives from a human donor in good health (CMV status not recorded). Some clones in this sample may be carry-over from other donors' samples. Sequenced input: PBMCs.

In DNA form, the CDR3 reads TGTGCCAGCAGCTTGCGGGTGGCCGGGAGAGGAGATACGCAGTATTTT. Translation: CASSLRVAGRGDTQYF. V and J are TRBV5-5 and TRBJ2-3, with a possible D match to TRBD2 (6 bases). CDR1 is SGHKS, CDR2 YYEKEE, per germline (reference sequence). V was pared by 1 base and J by 5 bases, with 17 bases between. The CDR3 is 16 residues long.